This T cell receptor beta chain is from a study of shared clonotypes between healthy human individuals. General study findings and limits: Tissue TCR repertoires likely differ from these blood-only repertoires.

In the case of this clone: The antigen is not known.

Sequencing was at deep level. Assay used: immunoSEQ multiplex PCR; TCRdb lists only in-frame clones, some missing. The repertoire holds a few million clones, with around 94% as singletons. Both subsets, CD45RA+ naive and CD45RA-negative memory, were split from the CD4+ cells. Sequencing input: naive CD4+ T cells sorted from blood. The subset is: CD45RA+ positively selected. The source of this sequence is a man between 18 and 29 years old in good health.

The CDR3 is CASSLIRENTDTQYF. The CDR3 DNA sequence: TGTGCCAGCAGCTTAATCAGGGAAAACACAGATACGCAGTATTTT. The chain combines TRBV7-6 with TRBJ2-3; D might be TRBD1 (5 bases). Trimming removed 2 bases at V and 2 bases at J, with 11 bases between. This CDR3 is built from 15 residues. In germline, CDR1 is SGHVS, CDR2 FNYEAQ.